The next 9 T cell receptor beta chains were all read from a single sample in a study of blood T cell repertoires in COVID-19. Only in-frame clones appear in the TCRdb table, and some are missing; sequencing was by immunoSEQ multiplex PCR. The table shows 240,000 or so clones, with around 88% occurring only once. Sequences were obtained from PBMCs or T cells enriched from blood (not recorded which). The receptor set was obtained from a woman between 45 and 65 years old who had recovered from COVID-19.

The chain joins TRBV27 to TRBJ1-6, with TRBD1 as a possible D gene (6 bases). Germline V gene sequence: CDR1 MNHEY, CDR2 SMNVEV (reference sequence). Trimming left V 3 bases short and J 5 bases short, with 23 bases between. This CDR3 is built from 19 residues. The CDR3 sequence: CASSFDSPAYREHNSPLHF. The CDR3 coding sequence is TGTGCCAGCAGTTTCGATTCCCCTGCCTACAGGGAACATAATTCACCCCTCCACTTT.

This chain uses TRBV4-3 with TRBJ1-5, with unresolved D. Trimming took 0 bases from V and 7 from J, leaving 10 bases between them. This CDR3 has 14 residues. In germline, CDR1 is LGHNA, CDR2 YSLEER. The CDR3 DNA sequence: TGCGCCAGCAGCCAAGACCACGGGGTACAGCCCCAGCATTTT. This gives the protein CASSQDHGVQPQHF.

This clone was found a few times. The chain is built from TRBV19 and TRBJ1-2; D ambiguous. The germline V gene has CDR1 LNHDA and CDR2 SQIVND (reference sequence). This CDR3 spans 15 amino acids. Trimming shortened V by 11 bases and J by 0 bases, and 19 bases separated the two germline ends. CDR3 sequence reads: CAASGNLQTNYGYTF. CDR3 sequence (DNA): TGTGCCGCCTCCGGGAACCTCCAAACTAACTATGGCTACACCTTC.

This clone was seen just once. The V gene is TRBV11-1, the J gene TRBJ2-1, with 9 nucleotides matching TRBD2. The CDR3 length is 14 residues. After removal of 3 bases from V and 7 bases from J, the junction contained 4 bases not matched to a gene. In germline, CDR1 is SGHAT, CDR2 FQDESV (reference sequence). This chain's CDR3 is CASSFAGGLNEQFF. The CDR3 coding sequence is TGTGCCAGCAGCTTCGCGGGGGGGCTTAATGAGCAGTTCTTC. Complete variable domain (other parts from reference TRBV11-1 and TRBJ2-1): EAEVAQSPRYKITEKSQAVAFWCDPISGHATLYWYRQILGQGPELLVQFQDESVVDDSQLPKDRFSAERLKGVDSTLKIQPAELGDSAMYLCASSFAGGLNEQFFGPGTRLTVL.

The count of this clone is one. This chain uses TRBV5-1 with TRBJ1-1; no clear D. Germline V gene lookup returns CDR1 SGHRS and CDR2 YFSETQ. Trimming shortened V by 4 bases and J by 4 bases, and 5 bases separated the two germline ends. There are 11 residues in the CDR3. The CDR3 DNA sequence: TGCGCCAGCAGCCAAGCCACTGAAGCTTTCTTT. This sequence encodes CASSQATEAFF.

This chain's CDR3 is CASSQDWGGTNEKLFF. As DNA, the CDR3 is TGCGCCAGCAGCCAAGATTGGGGGGGCACTAATGAAAAACTGTTTTTT. This chain connects TRBV4-3 to TRBJ1-4; TRBD1 might be the D (6 bases). The V and J ends lost 0 bases and 2 bases respectively, with 10 bases between them. Germline V CDR1 and CDR2: LGHNA, YSLEER. This CDR3 region has 16 residues.

This clone occurred once. V gene TRBV5-6 combines with J gene TRBJ2-3; no clear D. Trimming removed 1 base at V and 5 bases at J, with 14 bases between. The germline gives CDR1 SGHDT, CDR2 YYEEEE. This CDR3 comprises 15 residues. CDR3 protein: CASSLNGGWVDTQYF. The CDR3 DNA follows: TGTGCCAGCAGCTTGAATGGCGGCTGGGTAGATACGCAGTATTTT.

The chain has TRBV19 and TRBJ1-5; TRBD1 aligns across 8 bases. Unmatched junction bases numbered 6, after V lost 4 bases and J lost 7 bases. The CDR3 runs 14 residues. Germline V gene lookup returns CDR1 LNHDA and CDR2 SQIVND (reference sequence). CDR3 residues: CASSTQGAIQPQHF. CDR3 nucleotide sequence: TGTGCCAGTAGTACTCAGGGGGCTATACAGCCCCAGCATTTT.

The V and J genes are TRBV28 and TRBJ2-1; 11 nucleotides align to TRBD2. Germline V gene sequence: CDR1 MDHEN, CDR2 SYDVKM. V was pared by 5 bases and J by 8 bases, with 11 bases of the junction left unmatched. This CDR3 is built from 16 residues. In nucleotides, the CDR3 is TGTGCCAGCAGTCCCCGAGGACTAGCGGGTCCCTATGAGCAGTTCTTC. This translates into CASSPRGLAGPYEQFF.